This T cell receptor beta chain is drawn from a study of human T cells and chemical hapten exposure. Study findings and constraints: Sensitizing with DPC caused no change in TCRs above 1 in 1000 frequency.

Note on this clonotype: The antigen remains undetermined.

The time point: healthy volunteer bleed at 2 weeks. Researchers extracted total RNA from unfractionated whole blood. CDR1 and CDR2 (germline): SGHRS, YFSETQ. The V end lost 0 bases, the J end lost 2 bases, and 10 bases lay between the germline ends. This CDR3 contains 15 residues. Individual cDNA molecules each carried unique molecular identifiers attached by the library. TCRdb passed the RACE reads through MiXCR, listing each CDR3 protein once. The sample contains some 93,000 distinct CDR3 sequences, 8.5% to 9% of which appear only once. This receptor was obtained from a female donor in good health. Some clones in this sample may be carry-over from other donors' samples. The chain links TRBV5-1 to TRBJ2-3; D possibly matches TRBD1 or TRBD2 (5 bases each). The specimen was whole blood. Here the CDR3 reads CASSLGDQHTDTQYF. The CDR3 coding sequence is TGCGCCAGCAGCTTGGGGGACCAGCACACAGATACGCAGTATTTT. Variable domain in full (rest from reference TRBV5-1 and TRBJ2-3): KAGVTQTPRYLIKTRGQQVTLSCSPISGHRSVSWYQQTPGQGLQFLFEYFSETQRNKGNFPGRFSGRQFSNSRSEMNVSTLELGDSALYLCASSLGDQHTDTQYFGPGTRLTVL.